Listed here are 29 T cell receptor beta chains from one sample, sequenced in a study of PD-1 blockade in classical Hodgkin lymphoma. Exposure to brentuximab vedotin varied, and each patient had relapsed following autologous stem cell transplantation. The repertoire was sequenced with immunoSEQ multiplex PCR; TCRdb's copy has only in-frame clones and lacks some. This repertoire shows about 42,000 clones, approximately 64% found once; its top ten account for approximately 3%. Here the sequenced sample was peripheral blood mononuclear cells (PBMCs), taken at baseline. The receptors come from a human donor with classical Hodgkin lymphoma.

The V call is TRBV5-4, the J call TRBJ2-5; D is ambiguous. The CDR3 is 13 amino acids. Trimming removed 3 bases from V and 5 bases from J, with 11 bases in between. The germline V gene encodes CDR1 SGHNT and CDR2 YYREEE (reference sequence). The CDR3 region is CASSWPDGETQYF. As DNA, the CDR3 is TGTGCCAGCAGCTGGCCCGACGGTGAGACCCAGTACTTC.

The V and J genes are TRBV7-9 and TRBJ1-4, with 10 positions matching TRBD1. The CDR3 runs to 16 residues. Trimming at V came to 4 bases and at J to 7 bases, leaving 9 bases not matched to a gene. Germline-derived CDR1 and CDR2 are SEHNR and FQNEAQ (reference sequence). The CDR3 loop is CASSSSRTGGGEKLFF. CDR3 bases: TGTGCCAGCAGCTCATCCCGGACAGGGGGTGGTGAAAAACTGTTTTTT.

This clone has more than one count but fewer than ten. The chain links TRBV30 to TRBJ1-1; 10 bases fit TRBD1. V lost 2 bases and J lost 1; bases outside the gene matches: 4. Germline CDR1 is GTSNPN and CDR2 is SVGIG (reference sequence). CDR3 size: 15 residues. The CDR3 region is CAWSIGTGENTEAFF. The CDR3 nucleotides are TGTGCCTGGAGTATCGGGACAGGGGAGAACACTGAAGCTTTCTTT.

The gene calls are TRBV10-2 and TRBJ2-7; D remains unclear. Germline assignment: CDR1 WSHSY and CDR2 SAAADI. The germline V and J ends were trimmed by 2 bases and 7 bases, with 9 bases remaining between them. The CDR3 is 12 residues long. The CDR3 region is CASSEGKVEQYF. The DNA for the CDR3 is TGCGCCAGCAGTGAGGGTAAAGTTGAGCAGTACTTC.

V gene TRBV30 combines with J gene TRBJ2-2; D gene uncertain. The CDR3 loop spans 11 amino acids. Germline V gene data show CDR1 as GTSNPN and CDR2 as SVGIG (reference sequence). The V and J ends lost 5 bases and 6 bases respectively, with 7 bases between them. The CDR3 sequence: CAWDPSGELFF. CDR3 nucleotides: TGTGCCTGGGACCCCTCCGGGGAGCTGTTTTTT.

The genes are TRBV25-1 and TRBJ2-7; tentative D call: TRBD1 (6 bases). The V gene lost 7 bases and the J gene lost 7 bases, with 8 bases spanning the gap. Germline V gene sequence: CDR1 MGHDK, CDR2 SYGVNS. This CDR3 spans 10 amino acids. The CDR3 region is CASTGEEQYF. In nucleotides, the CDR3 is TGTGCCAGCACAGGGGAAGAGCAGTACTTC.

This clone was detected only once. The gene calls are TRBV7-6 and TRBJ2-3; D tentatively fits TRBD1 or TRBD2 (6 bases each). Trimming pared 5 bases from V and 4 bases from J, leaving 13 bases between. The length of the CDR3 is 14 residues. Germline V lookup: CDR1 SGHVS, CDR2 FNYEAQ. The DNA of the CDR3 is TGTGCCAGCAGCGTTCAGGGGAGGCCAGATACGCAGTATTTT. Amino acid sequence: CASSVQGRPDTQYF.

CDR3: CASSLEEFNTEAFF. CDR3 DNA sequence: TGTGCCAGCAGCTTAGAAGAGTTCAACACTGAAGCTTTCTTT. The chain joins TRBV7-9 to TRBJ1-1; D is unresolved. The CDR3 totals 14 residues. CDR1 and CDR2 (germline): SEHNR, FQNEAQ (reference sequence). Deletions cut 1 base from V and 2 bases from J, with 8 bases between.

The chain carries TRBV18 and TRBJ1-5; 7 bases are a match to TRBD1. CDR1 and CDR2 (germline): KGHSH, LQKENI. This CDR3 is built from 17 residues. V trimming: 4 bases; J trimming: 0 bases; junction bases outside the gene matches: 9. The CDR3 here is CASSRFGQVGSNQPQHF. The DNA for the CDR3 is TGTGCCAGCTCACGCTTCGGACAGGTGGGTAGCAATCAGCCCCAGCATTTT.

This clone was seen ten or more times. The chain uses TRBV30 and TRBJ2-4; 7 bases line up with TRBD2. Unmatched junction bases numbered 13, after V lost 5 bases and J lost 9 bases. This CDR3 comprises 14 residues. The germline V gene encodes CDR1 GTSNPN and CDR2 SVGIG (reference sequence). The CDR3 spells CAWAGDSSGFIQYF. As DNA, the CDR3 is TGTGCCTGGGCGGGGGACTCAAGCGGATTCATTCAGTACTTC.

J is TRBJ2-7 and V is TRBV7-2, with a tentative D call TRBD1 (5 bases). In germline, CDR1 is SGHTA, CDR2 FQGNSA. Trimming took 1 base from V and 4 from J, leaving 11 bases between them. The CDR3 extends over 14 amino acids. CDR3 residues: CASSLGPRDYEQYF. In DNA form, the CDR3 reads TGTGCCAGCAGCTTAGGGCCCAGGGATTACGAGCAGTACTTC.

J is TRBJ2-3 and V is TRBV6-5; no reliable D call. CDR1 and CDR2 from the germline V gene are MNHEY and SVGAGI. V was pared by 1 base and J by 3 bases, with 5 bases between. The CDR3 sequence is 13 residues long. CDR3 in amino acids: CASSYLGTDTQYF. The DNA of the CDR3 is TGTGCCAGCAGTTACTTGGGAACAGATACGCAGTATTTT.

The V and J genes are TRBV7-3 and TRBJ1-3, with TRBD1 as a possible D gene (5 bases). The CDR3 length is 16 residues. V was clipped by 5 bases and J by 4 bases, with 18 bases between them. Germline V gene data show CDR1 as SGHTA and CDR2 as FQGTGA. The CDR3 sequence is CASSLGGAGLGNTIYF. The CDR3 nucleotides are TGTGCCAGCAGCCTCGGAGGCGCGGGGCTCGGAAACACCATATATTTT.

This sequence joins TRBV28 and TRBJ1-5, with a weak D call TRBD1 (5 bases). Germline CDR1 MDHEN, CDR2 SYDVKM. Trimming pared 1 base from V and 5 bases from J, leaving 6 bases between. The CDR3 has 13 amino acids. The CDR3 is CASSLLGDQPQHF. For the CDR3, the DNA is TGTGCCAGCAGTTTATTGGGGGATCAGCCCCAGCATTTT.

The chain is built from TRBV7-6 and TRBJ2-7; D gene ambiguous. V was pared by 5 bases and J by 2 bases, with 7 bases between. Per the germline V gene, CDR1 is SGHVS and CDR2 is FNYEAQ. This CDR3 has 12 amino acids. CDR3 protein: CASSPGTYEQYF. The CDR3 nucleotides are TGTGCCAGCAGCCCAGGAACCTACGAGCAGTACTTC.

The chain uses TRBV7-6 and TRBJ2-5, with 12 positions matching TRBD2. Germline values: CDR1 SGHVS, CDR2 FNYEAQ. The CDR3 consists of 17 residues. Losses at the gene ends were 6 bases for V and 2 bases for J; bases not matched to a gene: 10. CDR3 DNA: TGTGCCAGCAGAAGTGGACTAGCGGGGACACTTCAAGAGACCCAGTACTTC. It is translated as CASRSGLAGTLQETQYF.

The chain links TRBV5-6 to TRBJ2-7, with D tentatively TRBD1 (5 bases). Looked up from germline, CDR1 is SGHDT and CDR2 is YYEEEE. The CDR3 has 13 residues. V was clipped by 2 bases and J by 6 bases, with 12 bases between them. CDR3 coding DNA: TGTGCCAGCAGCTTCAGCAGGGTAAGCGAGCAGTACTTC. Encoded protein: CASSFSRVSEQYF.

The J gene is TRBJ1-3, the V gene TRBV6-5; D ambiguous. Germline CDR1 is MNHEY and CDR2 is SVGAGI. Trimming left V 0 bases short and J 4 bases short, with 13 bases between. This CDR3 region has 16 residues. CDR3 sequence: CASSYSVMSAGNTIYF. CDR3 sequence (DNA): TGTGCCAGCAGTTACTCGGTAATGTCGGCCGGAAACACCATATATTTT.

The rearrangement links TRBV28 to TRBJ2-2; D not resolved. The CDR3 runs to 12 residues. V gave up 7 bases and J gave up 6 bases, with 9 bases separating them. CDR1 and CDR2 from the germline V gene are MDHEN and SYDVKM. The CDR3 sequence: CASIQVAGELFF. Written as DNA, the CDR3 is TGTGCCAGCATCCAAGTCGCCGGGGAGCTGTTTTTT.

This chain connects TRBV30 to TRBJ1-1, with D hard to call. Germline V gene sequence: CDR1 GTSNPN, CDR2 SVGIG (reference sequence). There are 13 residues in the CDR3. The germline V and J ends were trimmed by 5 bases and 0 bases, with 10 bases remaining between them. Here the CDR3 reads CAWGGRMNTEAFF. The CDR3 bases are TGTGCCTGGGGCGGAAGAATGAACACTGAAGCTTTCTTT.

The CDR3, as DNA: TGTGCCTGGAGTACAGGTCTAGACACCGGGGAGCTGTTTTTT. Protein: CAWSTGLDTGELFF. J is TRBJ2-2 and V is TRBV30; TRBD1 might be the D (5 bases). In germline, CDR1 is GTSNPN, CDR2 SVGIG (reference sequence). The CDR3 totals 14 residues. Trimming cost V 2 bases and J 3 bases, with 10 bases left between them.

The chain links TRBV7-8 to TRBJ2-3; 14 bases are shared with TRBD2. Trimming removed 6 bases from V and 0 bases from J; junction bases left unmatched: 5. The CDR3 is made up of 17 amino acids. Germline assignment: CDR1 SGHVS and CDR2 FQNEAQ. The CDR3 DNA follows: TGTGCCAGCAGTAGACTAGCGGGGGGGTCTAGCACAGATACGCAGTATTTT. Protein product: CASSRLAGGSSTDTQYF.

This chain connects TRBV4-3 to TRBJ2-7, with 10 bases lining up with TRBD2. J lost 2 bases, V lost 0 bases, and 4 bases had no gene match. Germline loops: CDR1 LGHNA, CDR2 YSLEER. The CDR3 is made up of 16 amino acids. The CDR3 DNA reads TGCGCCAGCAGCCAAGATCACCTAGCGGGAGCCTACGAGCAGTACTTC. Protein product: CASSQDHLAGAYEQYF.

This rearrangement joins TRBV6-5 to TRBJ1-5; maybe TRBD1 (5 bases). Germline CDR1 MNHEY, CDR2 SVGAGI. The CDR3 totals 10 residues. V was cut by 11 bases and J by 7 bases, with 9 bases left in between. The CDR3 loop reads CAGGGQPQHF. CDR3 nucleotide sequence: TGTGCCGGGGGGGGACAGCCCCAGCATTTT.

The CDR3 spells CASSVETNTDTQYF. The CDR3 DNA is TGTGCCAGCAGCGTAGAGACTAACACAGATACGCAGTATTTT. The chain is built from TRBV9 and TRBJ2-3; a weak D match, TRBD2 (5 bases). The V end lost 0 bases, the J end lost 2 bases, and 7 bases lay between the germline ends. The CDR3 runs to 14 residues. The germline CDR1 and CDR2 sequences are SGDLS and YYNGEE.

The rearrangement links TRBV9 to TRBJ1-6, with no clear D. The germline V gene has CDR1 SGDLS and CDR2 YYNGEE. Trimming took off 4 bases at V and 7 bases at J, with 12 bases between the two ends. This CDR3 is built from 14 residues. In DNA form, the CDR3 reads TGTGCCAGCAGCAAGGAAGGGTTAAATTCACCCCTCCACTTT. Translating it yields CASSKEGLNSPLHF.

The chain joins TRBV30 to TRBJ2-5; either TRBD1 or TRBD2 may supply D (7 bases each). Trimming left V 0 bases short and J 6 bases short, with 20 bases between. Germline V gives CDR1 GTSNPN, CDR2 SVGIG (reference sequence). The CDR3 is 16 amino acids. CDR3 DNA sequence: TGTGCCTGGAGTGTACAGGGCGGGGGACAGATGAAGACCCAGTACTTC. This translates into CAWSVQGGGQMKTQYF.

This sequence joins TRBV9 and TRBJ2-7, with a weak D call TRBD1 (6 bases). The CDR3 has 13 residues. CDR1 SGDLS and CDR2 YYNGEE come from the germline V gene. V gave up 2 bases and J gave up 1 base, with 7 bases separating them. In nucleotides, the CDR3 is TGTGCCAGCAGCGTGACAGGTTCCTACGAGCAGTACTTC. Amino acid sequence: CASSVTGSYEQYF.

The V and J genes are TRBV7-3 and TRBJ2-3, with 9 bases aligning to TRBD2. Germline loops: CDR1 SGHTA, CDR2 FQGTGA. The CDR3 loop spans 15 amino acids. V shed 4 bases and J 4 bases; nucleotides not matched to a gene: 6. The CDR3 region has the DNA TGTGCCAGCAGCTCGTATAGCGGGAGCGCAGATACGCAGTATTTT. The encoded protein is CASSSYSGSADTQYF.